A selection of T cell receptor beta chains follows, all from one sample in a study of graft-versus-host responses after intestinal transplantation. TCRdb's copy holds only in-frame clones and misses some; the assay was immunoSEQ multiplex PCR. This sample yields 5,000 to 6,500 clones, of which about 33% are seen a single time; 31% belongs to the top ten. Material: alloreactive CD8+ T cells from a mixed lymphocyte reaction culture, obtained before intestinal transplant. The receptors shown here come from a human patient who received an intestinal transplant. Each CDR3 is given with its conserved first and last residue. The D gene is left open where the match is weak. Clone size appears in some rows only: once, few, many, or a class for an expanded clone.

TRBV10-3,-,-,TRBJ1-4,CAISELGGGDEKLFF,TGTGCCATCAGTGAACTTGGGGGGGGTGATGAAAAACTGTTTTTT
TRBV5-1,-,TRBD2,TRBJ2-7,CASSFYTSGSGVEDEQYF,TGCGCCAGCAGCTTCTATACTAGCGGGAGTGGGGTAGAAGACGAGCAGTACTTC
TRBV5-6,-,TRBD2,TRBJ2-1,CASSLGLAEVNEQFF,TGTGCCAGCAGCTTGGGTCTAGCGGAGGTCAATGAGCAGTTCTTC
TRBV19,medium-sized,TRBD2,TRBJ2-1,CASRLTSGPYNEQFF,TGTGCCAGTAGGCTGACTAGCGGGCCTTACAATGAGCAGTTCTTC
TRBV27,few,TRBD1,TRBJ1-2,CASGSPGTGQGYTF,TGTGCCAGCGGATCGCCGGGGACAGGGCAAGGCTACACCTTC
TRBV28,-,TRBD2,TRBJ2-3,CASEQGTSGDTQYF,TGTGCCAGCGAGCAGGGGACTAGTGGGGATACGCAGTATTTT
TRBV29-1,few,TRBD1,TRBJ2-1,CSATGAVGEQFF,TGCAGCGCTACAGGGGCCGTTGGTGAGCAGTTCTTC
TRBV5-5,-,-,TRBJ1-1,CASSLGGHPFDTEAFF,TGTGCCAGCAGCTTAGGAGGTCACCCCTTCGACACTGAAGCTTTCTTT
TRBV11-2,few,-,TRBJ1-1,CASSWQGKAEAFF,TGTGCCAGCAGCTGGCAGGGTAAGGCTGAAGCTTTCTTT
TRBV10-3,few,-,TRBJ1-2,CAISGGPGRSYGYTF,TGTGCCATCAGTGGCGGTCCGGGTCGATCCTATGGCTACACCTTC
TRBV9,-,TRBD2,TRBJ2-2,CASSVKRGAPNTGELFF,TGTGCCAGCAGCGTGAAGCGGGGGGCGCCGAACACCGGGGAGCTGTTTTTT
TRBV5-1,medium-sized,-,TRBJ2-7,CASSRGYGEADYEQYF,TGCGCCAGCAGCCGTGGTTATGGGGAGGCCGACTACGAGCAGTACTTC
TRBV7-9,-,TRBD2,TRBJ2-7,CASSPMGGPGGEQYF,TGTGCCAGCAGCCCAATGGGCGGCCCCGGGGGGGAGCAGTACTTC
TRBV5-4,few,-,TRBJ2-1,CASSFDWFGNEQFF,TGTGCCAGCAGCTTCGACTGGTTCGGGAATGAGCAGTTCTTC
TRBV19,-,-,TRBJ2-3,CASSIGARPTDTQYF,TGTGCCAGTAGTATAGGGGCAAGGCCCACAGATACGCAGTATTTT
TRBV4-2,many,TRBD2,TRBJ2-7,CASSEPGLAVYEQYF,TGTGCCAGCAGTGAACCTGGACTAGCGGTCTACGAGCAGTACTTC
TRBV19,few,-,TRBJ2-6,CASRYDSSGANVLTF,TGTGCCAGTAGGTACGACTCCTCTGGGGCCAACGTCCTGACTTTC
TRBV18,few,TRBD2,TRBJ2-7,CASSPQTSGAGYEQYF,TGTGCCAGCTCACCACAAACTAGCGGAGCGGGCTACGAGCAGTACTTC
TRBV28,-,TRBD1,TRBJ2-5,CASRYAGQGQETQYF,TGTGCCAGCCGATACGCTGGACAGGGCCAAGAGACCCAGTACTTC
TRBV6-1,-,TRBD1,TRBJ2-4,CASLFPGQRDIQYF,TGTGCCAGCCTTTTCCCGGGACAGAGGGACATTCAGTACTTC
TRBV28,-,-,TRBJ2-7,CASSLGSPLSYEQYF,TGTGCCAGCAGTTTAGGCAGTCCGCTCTCCTACGAGCAGTACTTC
TRBV13,medium-sized,TRBD2,TRBJ2-1,CASSLGGVSGNEQFF,TGTGCCAGCAGCTTGGGAGGGGTATCCGGGAATGAGCAGTTCTTC
TRBV4-1,few,TRBD1,TRBJ1-1,CASSQEGQGARGAFF,TGCGCCAGCAGCCAAGAAGGACAGGGGGCCAGGGGAGCTTTCTTT
TRBV27,few,-,TRBJ2-4,CASKGPGLAKNIQYF,TGTGCCAGCAAGGGGCCGGGCTTAGCCAAAAACATTCAGTACTTC
TRBV27,few,-,TRBJ2-2,CASSRKGAGELFF,TGTGCCAGCAGCAGAAAGGGAGCCGGGGAGCTGTTTTTT
TRBV2,-,-,TRBJ2-7,CASSTGSRKTYEQYF,TGTGCCAGCAGTACCGGGTCTAGAAAAACCTACGAGCAGTACTTC